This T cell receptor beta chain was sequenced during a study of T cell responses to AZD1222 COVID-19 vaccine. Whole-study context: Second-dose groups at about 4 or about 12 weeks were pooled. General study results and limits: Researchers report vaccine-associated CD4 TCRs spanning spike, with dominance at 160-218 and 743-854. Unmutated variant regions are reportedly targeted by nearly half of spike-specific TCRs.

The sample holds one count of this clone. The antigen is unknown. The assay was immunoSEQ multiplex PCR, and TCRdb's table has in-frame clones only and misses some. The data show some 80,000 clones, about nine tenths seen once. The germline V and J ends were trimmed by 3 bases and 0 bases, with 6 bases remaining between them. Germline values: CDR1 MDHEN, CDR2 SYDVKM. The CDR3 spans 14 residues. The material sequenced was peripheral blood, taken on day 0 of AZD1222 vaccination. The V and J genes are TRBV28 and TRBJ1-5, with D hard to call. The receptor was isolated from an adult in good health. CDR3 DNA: TGTGCCAGCAGTTTTCGGATTAGCAATCAGCCCCAGCATTTT. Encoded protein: CASSFRISNQPQHF.